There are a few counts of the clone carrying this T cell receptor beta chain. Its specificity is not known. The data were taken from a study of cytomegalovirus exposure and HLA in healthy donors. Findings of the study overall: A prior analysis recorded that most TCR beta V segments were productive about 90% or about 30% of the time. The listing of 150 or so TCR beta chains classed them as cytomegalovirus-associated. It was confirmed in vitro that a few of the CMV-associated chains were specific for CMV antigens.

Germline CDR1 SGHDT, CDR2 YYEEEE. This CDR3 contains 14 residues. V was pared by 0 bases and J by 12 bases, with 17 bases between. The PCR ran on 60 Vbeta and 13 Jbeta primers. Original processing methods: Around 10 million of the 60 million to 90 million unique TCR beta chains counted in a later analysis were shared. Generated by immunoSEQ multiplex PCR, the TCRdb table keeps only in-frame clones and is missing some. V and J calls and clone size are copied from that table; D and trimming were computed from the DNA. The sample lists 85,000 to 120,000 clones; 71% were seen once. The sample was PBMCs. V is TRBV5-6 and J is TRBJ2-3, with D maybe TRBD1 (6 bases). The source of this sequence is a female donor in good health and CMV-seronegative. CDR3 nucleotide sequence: TGTGCCAGCAGCTTGGGGGTCGGGCAGGGGAGTCAGTATTTT. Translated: CASSLGVGQGSQYF.